This TCR beta chain was retrieved from a study of brain T cells in children with intractable seizures (dated by TCRdb to the early 2020s). Regarding the research as a whole: As a first screen for immune gene transcripts, resected brain tissue from some 50 pediatric epilepsy surgery cases was run on a NanoString immunology panel. Among the approximately twelve selected surgery cases, pre-surgery blood was additionally sequenced for eight, leaving four cases with brain tissue only.

The junction carries 11 bases between V and J, which are trimmed by 6 bases and 6 bases respectively. There are 11 amino acids in the CDR3, from cysteine to phenylalanine inclusive. Left in the record is the CDR3 DNA by itself, 33 bases read in frame from the first base. The germline V gene provides CDR1 SQVTM and CDR2 ANQGSEA. The sample's time point, from its label and the paper: resected brain tissue, or blood drawn just prior to surgery. The surgery cases showing the highest brain T cell transcript signatures were chosen for TCR beta chain sequencing of brain tissue and, when available, of blood. Before surgery, patients had received at least one anti-epileptic drug. The TCR-sequenced patients were children whose drug-resistant epilepsy was caused by tuberous sclerosis complex, focal cortical dysplasia, Rasmussen encephalitis or hemimegalencephaly. The Monarch genomic DNA purification kit was used to extract bulk genomic DNA from unsorted brain tissue and from whole blood.

TCR beta chain sequences were generated from genomic DNA using the immunoSEQ assay. Under the source paper's analysis protocol: CDR3 sequences that did not begin with the conserved framework cysteine at position 104 were removed by hand. To get clonality, the normalized Shannon's Diversity Index was subtracted from one, giving values from 0 (maximal diversity) to 1 (oligoclonal). Chi-squared comparison-of-proportions tests were used to check whether the frequency of the same CDR3 differed between samples, for example brain versus blood. Public clonotypes were identified through searches of immuneACCESS, and similarity to known antiviral clonotypes was evaluated with the VDJdb browser. The table comes from immuneACCESS by way of TCRdb, which keeps in-frame sequences with V and J called. Part of the clones is missing from these tables; in studies checked, under half for an unresolved V gene and the rest for unknown reasons. V and J calls and clone size come straight from that table; D and trimming were deduced from the DNA. The sample table lists about 76,000 clones, 90% to 95% of them with a count of one. Approximately 1.5% of the sample goes to the ten largest clones.

As regards this clone: It lacks a known antigen. No qualities accompany the bases; no much larger clone lies one base away.

Results the study describes overall, beyond this receptor: Because pre- and post-surgery blood were sequenced to different depths, clones absent from the pre-surgery sample may reflect undersampling. Viral specificity was inferred only from CDR3 sequence similarity, and patients' HCMV serostatus was unknown.

This specimen consisted of peripheral blood, obtained at surgery. This sequence originates from a boy younger than two with tuberous sclerosis and intractable seizures. In this chain, TRBV29-1 is recombined with TRBJ1-2; a weak D assignment points to TRBD1 (6 bases agree). The base sequence is TGCAGCGTGCCCCACAGGGATGGCTACACCTTC. The translation is CSVPHRDGYTF. Reference TRBV29-1 and TRBJ1-2 genes cover what lies past the CDR3, so the full variable domain is SAVISQKPSRDICQRGTSLTIQCQVDSQVTMMFWYRQQPGQSLTLIATANQGSEATYESGFVIDKFPISRPNLTFSTLTVSNMSPEDSSIYLCSVPHRDGYTFGSGTRLTVV.